This TCR beta chain was sequenced for a study of blood T cell repertoires in COVID-19. The CDR3 length is 15 residues. V was clipped by 1 base and J by 7 bases, with 13 bases between them. Germline V CDR1 and CDR2: SEHNR, FQNEAQ (reference sequence). As processed by the authors: Amplified reference gene primers provided the basis for estimating nucleated cell counts. This table comes from immunoSEQ multiplex PCR, and its TCRdb copy is limited to in-frame clones, with some not included. V and J calls and clone size come straight from that table; D and trimming were deduced from the DNA. This table holds under 300,000 clones, approximately 87% found once.

The TCR was taken from a man in his fifties or sixties with acute or convalescent COVID-19. V and J are TRBV7-9 and TRBJ2-2; D possibly corresponds to TRBD1 (5 bases). The specimen sequenced was peripheral blood. CDR3 loop: CASSLGQPFGGELFF. The CDR3 bases are TGTGCCAGCAGCTTAGGACAGCCCTTTGGCGGGGAGCTGTTTTTT.